The 9 T cell receptor beta chains given below trace back to one sample, sequenced in a study of blood T cell repertoires in COVID-19. Profiling relied on immunoSEQ multiplex PCR, and the TCRdb table lists in-frame clones only, not all of them. The profile shows 380,000 or so clones, around 87% of them singletons. Sample: PBMCs or T cells enriched from blood (not recorded which). Receptors were obtained from a man in his thirties or forties who had recovered from COVID-19.

CDR3 loop: CSVEGPSGTQHF. CDR3 sequence (DNA): TGCAGCGTTGAGGGCCCTTCGGGGACCCAGCATTTT. The rearrangement links TRBV29-1 to TRBJ1-5; D remains unclear. Between the trimmed V and J ends, which lost 3 bases and 11 bases, there was a span of 14 bases. This CDR3 contains 12 residues. Germline assignment: CDR1 SQVTM and CDR2 ANQGSEA.

J is TRBJ1-6 and V is TRBV10-3, with a weak D call TRBD1 (5 bases). The CDR3 has 14 residues. Germline values: CDR1 ENHRY, CDR2 SYGVKD. The germline V and J ends were trimmed by 4 bases and 5 bases, with 9 bases remaining between them. The CDR3 DNA reads as TGTGCCATCAGTGTTCGGGGGGATAATTCACCCCTCCACTTT. Amino acid sequence: CAISVRGDNSPLHF.

This chain connects TRBV3-1 (or the pseudogene TRBV3-2) to TRBJ2-7; 11 bases match TRBD1. V shed 5 bases, J shed 6 bases, and the junction held 3 bases outside the gene matches. Per germline, CDR1 LGHDT and CDR2 YNNKEL (reference sequence). The CDR3 loop spans 13 amino acids. The DNA of the CDR3 is TGTGCCAGCAGCTCGGGACAGGGGGGCGAGCAGTACTTC. Translation: CASSSGQGGEQYF.

The genes are TRBV6-5 and TRBJ2-7, with 8 bases that match TRBD1. The CDR3 loop spans 14 amino acids. The ends lost 5 bases at V and 2 bases at J; junction bases unmatched: 5. Germline CDR1 is MNHEY and CDR2 is SVGAGI. CDR3 in DNA: TGTGCCAGCAGTCGGACAGGGAACGCCTACGAGCAGTACTTC. Translated, it gives CASSRTGNAYEQYF.

This chain uses TRBV3-1 (or the pseudogene TRBV3-2) with TRBJ1-6, with TRBD1 identical over 10 bases. This CDR3 spans 15 amino acids. V lost 5 bases, J lost 10 bases, and 8 bases stayed unmatched. Per germline, CDR1 LGHDT and CDR2 YNNKEL (reference sequence). The CDR3 DNA reads TGTGCCAGCAGCGATGGGACAGGGGAATGGTCACCCCTCCACTTT. Encoded protein: CASSDGTGEWSPLHF.

This clone was observed a handful of times. This chain links TRBV24-1 with TRBJ2-1; 10 bases match TRBD1. The CDR3 covers 15 residues. V was clipped by 3 bases and J by 5 bases; unmatched bases: 3. Per germline, CDR1 KGHDR and CDR2 SFDVKD. This CDR3 is CATSDAGTGDNEQFF. The CDR3 nucleotides are TGTGCCACCAGTGATGCCGGGACAGGGGACAATGAGCAGTTCTTC.

This clone appeared once. This chain connects TRBV24-1 to TRBJ2-1, with D possibly being TRBD1 (5 bases). V lost 3 bases, J lost 5 bases, and 13 bases lay in between. This CDR3 has 15 residues. CDR1 is KGHDR, CDR2 SFDVKD, per germline. This CDR3 reads CATSDSQGVNNEQFF. The CDR3 bases are TGTGCCACCAGTGATAGCCAGGGCGTTAACAATGAGCAGTTCTTC.

V gene TRBV29-1 combines with J gene TRBJ2-1; tentatively, D is TRBD1 (6 bases). Germline CDR1 and CDR2: SQVTM and ANQGSEA. V was shortened by 7 bases and J by 0 bases, with 16 bases between the two germline ends. There are 15 residues in the CDR3. In DNA form, the CDR3 reads TGCAGCGACAAGACCACAGGGAGCTCCTACAATGAGCAGTTCTTC. This codes for CSDKTTGSSYNEQFF.

This sequence joins TRBV25-1 and TRBJ2-7; D may be TRBD1 (6 bases). Trimming shortened V by 2 bases and J by 6 bases, and 14 bases separated the two germline ends. The CDR3 runs to 14 residues. Germline loops: CDR1 MGHDK, CDR2 SYGVNS. The CDR3: CASSEGDTGREQYF. As DNA, the CDR3 is TGTGCCAGCAGTGAAGGCGATACAGGGCGCGAGCAGTACTTC.